A single sample gave rise to the 23 T cell receptor beta chains below, sequenced in a study of blood T cell repertoires in COVID-19. Libraries were prepared by immunoSEQ multiplex PCR; TCRdb keeps only in-frame clonotypes and omits some of them. Among 200,000 to 250,000 clones listed, 87% were seen once. The specimen sequenced was PBMCs or T cells enriched from blood (not recorded which). The source is a man between 18 and 29 years old with acute COVID-19.

The V gene is TRBV28, the J gene TRBJ2-2; the match to TRBD2 covers 10 bases. Trimming took 7 bases from V and 4 from J; bases not matched to a gene: 9. The CDR3 spans 16 residues. In germline, CDR1 is MDHEN, CDR2 SYDVKM. The DNA of the CDR3 is TGTGCCAGCACCCAACTAGCGGGAACTTCCACCGGGGAGCTGTTTTTT. It yields the protein CASTQLAGTSTGELFF.

The chain carries TRBV4-2 and TRBJ2-1; 8 nucleotides match TRBD2. Germline values: CDR1 LGHNA, CDR2 YNFKEQ. This CDR3 spans 15 amino acids. V was clipped by 3 bases and J by 2 bases; unmatched bases: 3. DNA for the CDR3: TGTGCCAGCAGCCAGGCGACTAGCGCCTACAATGAGCAGTTCTTC. As protein: CASSQATSAYNEQFF.

This chain joins TRBV27 and TRBJ2-5, with 12 bases lining up with TRBD2. The CDR3 contains 16 residues. CDR1 and CDR2 (germline): MNHEY, SMNVEV (reference sequence). With V trimmed by 5 bases and J by 4 bases, 8 bases remained unmatched. The CDR3, as DNA: TGTGCCAGCAGTCCTGCTAGCGGGAGGGGGGGAGAGACCCAGTACTTC. Its protein product is CASSPASGRGGETQYF.

V gene TRBV4-1 combines with J gene TRBJ1-2; TRBD1 agrees at 7 bases. J was trimmed by 3 bases and V by 0 bases; bases with no gene match: 22. Germline V gene lookup returns CDR1 MGHRA and CDR2 YSYEKL. The CDR3 spans 21 residues. The CDR3 spells CASSQEGIKIRRIGQDYGYTF. For the CDR3, the DNA is TGCGCCAGCAGCCAAGAAGGAATTAAAATTAGGAGGATCGGACAGGACTATGGCTACACCTTC.

The chain recombines TRBV27 with TRBJ2-2; weak D call: TRBD2 (5 bases). This CDR3 is built from 14 residues. The germline CDR1 and CDR2 sequences are MNHEY and SMNVEV (reference sequence). V shed 6 bases and J shed 6 bases, with 14 bases lying between them. Written as DNA, the CDR3 is TGTGCCAGCAGCCGTACTAGTCCCCCCGGGGAGCTGTTTTTT. This gives the protein CASSRTSPPGELFF.

The rearrangement links TRBV20-1 to TRBJ2-7, with TRBD2 identical over 7 bases. With V trimmed by 6 bases and J by 5 bases, 4 bases remained unmatched. Germline V CDR1 and CDR2: DFQATT, SNEGSKA (reference sequence). This CDR3 is 11 amino acids long. This CDR3 is CSAGLVHEQYF. In nucleotides, the CDR3 is TGCAGTGCCGGACTAGTCCACGAGCAGTACTTC.

A single count supports this clone. This chain links TRBV30 with TRBJ1-6; possible D gene TRBD1, 6 bases. CDR1 is GTSNPN, CDR2 SVGIG, per germline (reference sequence). This CDR3 has 15 amino acids. V was clipped by 0 bases and J by 8 bases, with 14 bases between them. The chain's CDR3 is CAWSVPLGADSPLHF. The CDR3 DNA is TGTGCCTGGAGTGTACCTTTGGGGGCTGATTCACCCCTCCACTTT.

The gene calls are TRBV19 and TRBJ2-1, with D unclear. Germline CDR1 is LNHDA and CDR2 is SQIVND (reference sequence). The CDR3 spans 15 residues. Trimming removed 3 bases from V and 4 bases from J, with 13 bases in between. CDR3 nucleotides: TGTGCCAGTAGTATGGTAGGAGTTAGGTACAATGAGCAGTTCTTC. Its translation is CASSMVGVRYNEQFF.

CDR3 nucleotide sequence: TGTGCCAGCAGTGATTCGGAGGGACTAGGCTACACCTTC. This codes for CASSDSEGLGYTF. The V and J genes are TRBV2 and TRBJ1-2; D possibly corresponds to TRBD1 (5 bases). This CDR3 is built from 13 residues. V was cut by 3 bases and J by 8 bases, with 13 bases left in between. Germline V gene lookup returns CDR1 SNHLY and CDR2 FYNNEI.

V is TRBV7-2 and J is TRBJ1-2; a possible D gene is TRBD1 (5 bases). V was shortened by 4 bases and J by 1 base, with 16 bases between the two germline ends. The germline V gene encodes CDR1 SGHTA and CDR2 FQGNSA. CDR3 length: 16 amino acids. This CDR3 reads CASSSMGGVNNYGYTF. CDR3 DNA: TGTGCCAGCAGCTCCATGGGGGGGGTCAATAACTATGGCTACACCTTC.

The V and J genes are TRBV19 and TRBJ2-3; no firm D call. The CDR3 contains 15 residues. Germline loops: CDR1 LNHDA, CDR2 SQIVND (reference sequence). Trimming stripped 3 bases from V and 1 base from J, with 11 bases between. CDR3: CASSILPSGTDTQYF. CDR3 nucleotides: TGTGCCAGTAGTATCTTGCCGAGTGGCACAGATACGCAGTATTTT.

The chain is built from TRBV11-2 and TRBJ2-1; 8 nucleotides match TRBD2. The CDR3 length is 19 residues. Trimming cost V 5 bases and J 4 bases; bases outside gene matches: 19. The germline V gene encodes CDR1 SGHAT and CDR2 FQNNGV. CDR3 in amino acids: CASSPGGAWWEREYNEQFF. DNA for the CDR3: TGTGCCAGCAGCCCTGGGGGGGCATGGTGGGAGCGGGAGTACAATGAGCAGTTCTTC.

The chain employs TRBV11-3 and TRBJ2-1; 8 bases are shared with TRBD1. V lost 3 bases to trimming and J lost 8 bases; unmatched junction nucleotides: 12. CDR3 length: 16 residues. The germline V gene has CDR1 SGHNT and CDR2 YENEEA. The CDR3 bases are TGTGCCAGCAGCTTTATAGGGGGACAGGAATTTTATGAGCAGTTCTTC. This encodes CASSFIGGQEFYEQFF.

The V gene is TRBV5-1, the J gene TRBJ2-7; D not certain. The CDR3 spans 12 residues. The ends were cut back, 2 bases at V and 4 bases at J, with 7 bases in the middle. Looked up from germline, CDR1 is SGHRS and CDR2 is YFSETQ. Written as DNA, the CDR3 is TGCGCCAGCAGCTTCGGCGGTTACGAGCAGTACTTC. Translating it yields CASSFGGYEQYF.

The V call is TRBV6-2 or TRBV6-3, the J call TRBJ2-1; 10 bases are a match to TRBD2. With V trimmed by 0 bases and J by 9 bases, 8 bases remained unmatched. The CDR3 covers 16 residues. CDR1 is MNHEY and CDR2 is SVGEGT in the germline V gene. The CDR3 nucleotides read TGTGCCAGCAGTTACTCGGCTGCTAGCGGGAGCAGTGAGCAGTTCTTC. Amino acids: CASSYSAASGSSEQFF.

The chain carries TRBV6-6 and TRBJ2-3; tentatively, D is TRBD2 (6 bases). The V gene's germline CDR1 is MNHNY and CDR2 SVGAGI (reference sequence). This CDR3 has 17 amino acids. V was shortened by 7 bases and J by 4 bases, with 24 bases between the two germline ends. The CDR3 reads CASTRRPDGRRSDTQYF. CDR3 DNA: TGTGCCAGCACTCGCAGGCCAGACGGGAGAAGATCAGATACGCAGTATTTT.

The chain uses TRBV10-3 and TRBJ1-5; tentative D call: TRBD1 (5 bases). Trimming took off 3 bases at V and 10 bases at J, with 16 bases between the two ends. The CDR3 is 14 amino acids. From germline, CDR1 is ENHRY and CDR2 SYGVKD. CDR3 in amino acids: CAISDRGDGYPQHF. CDR3 DNA: TGTGCCATCAGTGATCGGGGGGATGGGTACCCCCAGCATTTT.

The chain is built from TRBV5-4 and TRBJ2-1; 12 bases line up with TRBD2. Trimming cost V 0 bases and J 5 bases; bases outside gene matches: 6. The CDR3 covers 17 residues. CDR1 and CDR2 (germline): SGHNT, YYREEE (reference sequence). The CDR3: CASSLGTSGALNNEQFF. CDR3 nucleotides: TGTGCCAGCAGCTTGGGGACTAGCGGGGCTTTGAACAATGAGCAGTTCTTC.

The chain carries TRBV28 and TRBJ2-7; TRBD1 might be the D (5 bases). CDR1 and CDR2 (germline): MDHEN, SYDVKM. The germline V and J ends were trimmed by 11 bases and 2 bases, with 13 bases remaining between them. The CDR3 loop spans 12 amino acids. For the CDR3, the DNA is TGTGCCTCCCCCAGGGCCACCTACGAGCAGTACTTC. This codes for CASPRATYEQYF.

J is TRBJ1-3 and V is TRBV3-1 (or the pseudogene TRBV3-2); 9 bases are a match to TRBD1. V lost 3 bases, J lost 3 bases, and 3 bases stayed unmatched. CDR1 and CDR2 from the germline V gene are LGHDT and YNNKEL (reference sequence). The CDR3 length is 15 residues. CDR3 sequence (DNA): TGTGCCAGCAGCCACAACAGGGGGCATGGAAACACCATATATTTT. This codes for CASSHNRGHGNTIYF.

The gene calls are TRBV5-6 and TRBJ2-1; 10 positions agree with TRBD1. V lost 4 bases and J lost 4; bases outside the gene matches: 8. CDR1 and CDR2 from the germline V gene are SGHDT and YYEEEE. CDR3 length: 16 amino acids. The DNA for the CDR3 is TGTGCCAGCAGCGTGCCGGACAGGGGGGCATACAATGAGCAGTTCTTC. Amino acids: CASSVPDRGAYNEQFF. The full variable domain, with the rest looked up from reference TRBV5-6 and TRBJ2-1, is DAGVTQSPTHLIKTRGQQVTLRCSPKSGHDTVSWYQQALGQGPQFIFQYYEEEERQRGNFPDRFSGHQFPNYSSELNVNALLLGDSALYLCASSVPDRGAYNEQFFGPGTRLTVL.

The gene calls are TRBV10-3 and TRBJ2-3, with TRBD1 identical over 10 bases. The CDR3 contains 15 residues. V lost 6 bases to trimming and J lost 4 bases; unmatched junction nucleotides: 7. CDR1 and CDR2 from the germline V gene are ENHRY and SYGVKD. The CDR3, as DNA: TGTGCCATCAGGGGGGACAGGGGAAGGGCAGATACGCAGTATTTT. It encodes CAIRGDRGRADTQYF.

The gene calls are TRBV7-9 and TRBJ2-3; D gene ambiguous. CDR3 length: 14 amino acids. The germline V and J ends were trimmed by 1 base and 7 bases, with 12 bases remaining between them. Germline V gene lookup returns CDR1 SEHNR and CDR2 FQNEAQ (reference sequence). DNA of the CDR3: TGTGCCAGCAGCTTAGGCGTGCCGAAGAATACGCAGTATTTT. Protein: CASSLGVPKNTQYF.